The rows below give T cell receptor beta chains drawn from one sample of a study of radiotherapy plus CTLA-4 blockade in lung cancer. Clones were read by immunoSEQ multiplex PCR, and TCRdb kept only the in-frame ones, dropping some. The sample contains some 51,000 clones, more than 75% of which appear only once. The sequences come from peripheral blood, collected from a patient treated with radiotherapy plus ipilimumab. These receptors all come from a human donor with non-small cell lung cancer who had a complete response to radiotherapy plus ipilimumab. Each CDR3 is given with its conserved first and last residue. A D gene is named only where the DNA matches it firmly. Clone size is not always given. Where it is, it says once, few, many or a class for expanded clones.

-,TRBJ2-3,-,TRBV27,TGTGCCAGCAGACGCGGTGGGGCTAGCACAGATACGCAGTATTTT,CASRRGGASTDTQYF
-,TRBJ1-1,few,TRBV19,TGTGCCAGTAGTGAAGGGAGAGGTAACACTGAAGCTTTCTTT,CASSEGRGNTEAFF
TRBD2,TRBJ2-1,-,TRBV30,TGTGCCTGGAGTCCTGCCGGGACTATCTACAATGAGCAGTTCTTC,CAWSPAGTIYNEQFF
-,TRBJ2-1,once,TRBV5-1,TGCGCCAGCAGCTTAGGTCGGGATGAGCAGTTCTTC,CASSLGRDEQFF
TRBD2,TRBJ2-7,-,TRBV7-8,TGTGCCAGCAGCCTTAGCGGGGGAGTCTCCTACGAGCAGTACTTC,CASSLSGGVSYEQYF
-,TRBJ2-2,-,TRBV11-3,TGTGCCAGCAGCCGCTGGATGAAGGGATGGGGAGCTGGGGACACCGGGGAGCTGTTTTTT,CASSRWMKGWGAGDTGELFF
TRBD1,TRBJ1-4,-,TRBV11-2,TGTGCCAGCAGGGAGACAGGGGGCGCGAATGAAAAACTGTTTTTT,CASRETGGANEKLFF
-,TRBJ2-2,-,TRBV11-2,TGTGCCAGCAGCTTAGATCCCCTGGGGGAGCTGTTTTTT,CASSLDPLGELFF
TRBD1,TRBJ1-3,-,TRBV10-3,TGTGCCACAAGACAGGGGGGGAGCTCTGGAAACACCATATATTTT,CATRQGGSSGNTIYF
-,TRBJ1-2,-,TRBV4-3,TGCGCCAGCAGCCACGACAAGGGGGGCTACACCTTC,CASSHDKGGYTF
-,TRBJ2-7,-,TRBV7-9,TGTGCCAGCAGCGGCACCGGGAGCTACGAGCAGTACTTC,CASSGTGSYEQYF
-,TRBJ1-3,few,TRBV6-5,TGTGCCAGCAGACCTTCAGACGGGTCTGGAAACACCATATATTTT,CASRPSDGSGNTIYF
TRBD2,TRBJ2-5,-,TRBV7-8,TGTGCCAGCAGCATGCGGGAGAACCAAGAGACCCAGTACTTC,CASSMRENQETQYF
-,TRBJ1-1,-,TRBV7-9,TGTGCCAGCAGCGTCCAACAGGGTGGGACTGAAGCTTTCTTT,CASSVQQGGTEAFF
TRBD2,TRBJ2-1,-,TRBV6-5,TGTGCCAGCAGTTACTCGATAGGTAGCGGGAGGGAACAGTTCTTC,CASSYSIGSGREQFF
-,TRBJ2-7,-,TRBV5-6,TGTGCCAGCAGCTTGATTGGACAGTCCTACGAGCAGTACTTC,CASSLIGQSYEQYF
-,TRBJ1-3,-,TRBV19,TGTGCCAGTAGTAGGGGCCGGGGGGGGAGCTCTGGAAACACCATATATTTT,CASSRGRGGSSGNTIYF
-,TRBJ1-1,-,TRBV6-5,TGTGCCAGCAGTTACTCTGACACTTTGAACACTGAAGCTTTCTTT,CASSYSDTLNTEAFF
-,TRBJ1-5,-,TRBV6-5,TGTGCCAGCAGCCTGACACGGTATAGCAATCAGCCCCAGCATTTT,CASSLTRYSNQPQHF
-,TRBJ1-1,-,TRBV7-9,TGTGCCAGCAGATTTATCAGGTCCACTGAAGCTTTCTTT,CASRFIRSTEAFF
TRBD2,TRBJ2-1,once,TRBV7-9,TGTGCCAGCAGCCTGACTAGCGGGGTTTCCTACAATGAGCAGTTCTTC,CASSLTSGVSYNEQFF
-,TRBJ2-3,-,TRBV7-2,TGTGCCAGCAGCTTAAGACCCTACAGTCCAAGCACAGATACGCAGTATTTT,CASSLRPYSPSTDTQYF
-,TRBJ2-3,-,TRBV5-1,TGCGCCAGCAGCTTGGGGGGACAAACAGATACGCAGTATTTT,CASSLGGQTDTQYF
TRBD2,TRBJ2-3,-,TRBV5-4,TGTGCCAGCAGCCCAGGACTAGCGGGGGCGGTTGTTACAGATACGCAGTATTTT,CASSPGLAGAVVTDTQYF
TRBD1,TRBJ1-5,once,TRBV19,TGTGCCAGTAGTAGGTCCGGGACAGGGGGCCACCAGCCCCAGCATTTT,CASSRSGTGGHQPQHF
TRBD2,TRBJ2-1,-,TRBV11-3,TGTGCCAGCACCAAGAGGCGGGAGTCCTACAATGAGCAGTTCTTC,CASTKRRESYNEQFF
TRBD1,TRBJ1-2,-,TRBV7-2,TGTGCCAGCAGCTGGGACAGGGGGAGGGGCTACACCTTC,CASSWDRGRGYTF
-,TRBJ2-3,-,TRBV18,TGTGCCAGCTCCTCCCGCGATAGCACAGATACGCAGTATTTT,CASSSRDSTDTQYF
TRBD1,TRBJ1-5,-,TRBV6-1,TGTGCCAGCAGTGAGGCAGGGGGCCTCAATCAGCCCCAGCATTTT,CASSEAGGLNQPQHF
TRBD1,TRBJ2-1,-,TRBV5-8,TGTGCCAGCAGCTTGGGACAGGGGTCCTACAATGAGCAGTTCTTC,CASSLGQGSYNEQFF
TRBD1,TRBJ1-3,few,TRBV2,TGTGCCAGCAGTAACAGGGGGCTTGGGAACACCATATATTTT,CASSNRGLGNTIYF
TRBD2,TRBJ2-5,-,TRBV5-4,TGTGCCAGCAGCCTCGGACTAGAAGTGAGGGAGACCCAGTACTTC,CASSLGLEVRETQYF